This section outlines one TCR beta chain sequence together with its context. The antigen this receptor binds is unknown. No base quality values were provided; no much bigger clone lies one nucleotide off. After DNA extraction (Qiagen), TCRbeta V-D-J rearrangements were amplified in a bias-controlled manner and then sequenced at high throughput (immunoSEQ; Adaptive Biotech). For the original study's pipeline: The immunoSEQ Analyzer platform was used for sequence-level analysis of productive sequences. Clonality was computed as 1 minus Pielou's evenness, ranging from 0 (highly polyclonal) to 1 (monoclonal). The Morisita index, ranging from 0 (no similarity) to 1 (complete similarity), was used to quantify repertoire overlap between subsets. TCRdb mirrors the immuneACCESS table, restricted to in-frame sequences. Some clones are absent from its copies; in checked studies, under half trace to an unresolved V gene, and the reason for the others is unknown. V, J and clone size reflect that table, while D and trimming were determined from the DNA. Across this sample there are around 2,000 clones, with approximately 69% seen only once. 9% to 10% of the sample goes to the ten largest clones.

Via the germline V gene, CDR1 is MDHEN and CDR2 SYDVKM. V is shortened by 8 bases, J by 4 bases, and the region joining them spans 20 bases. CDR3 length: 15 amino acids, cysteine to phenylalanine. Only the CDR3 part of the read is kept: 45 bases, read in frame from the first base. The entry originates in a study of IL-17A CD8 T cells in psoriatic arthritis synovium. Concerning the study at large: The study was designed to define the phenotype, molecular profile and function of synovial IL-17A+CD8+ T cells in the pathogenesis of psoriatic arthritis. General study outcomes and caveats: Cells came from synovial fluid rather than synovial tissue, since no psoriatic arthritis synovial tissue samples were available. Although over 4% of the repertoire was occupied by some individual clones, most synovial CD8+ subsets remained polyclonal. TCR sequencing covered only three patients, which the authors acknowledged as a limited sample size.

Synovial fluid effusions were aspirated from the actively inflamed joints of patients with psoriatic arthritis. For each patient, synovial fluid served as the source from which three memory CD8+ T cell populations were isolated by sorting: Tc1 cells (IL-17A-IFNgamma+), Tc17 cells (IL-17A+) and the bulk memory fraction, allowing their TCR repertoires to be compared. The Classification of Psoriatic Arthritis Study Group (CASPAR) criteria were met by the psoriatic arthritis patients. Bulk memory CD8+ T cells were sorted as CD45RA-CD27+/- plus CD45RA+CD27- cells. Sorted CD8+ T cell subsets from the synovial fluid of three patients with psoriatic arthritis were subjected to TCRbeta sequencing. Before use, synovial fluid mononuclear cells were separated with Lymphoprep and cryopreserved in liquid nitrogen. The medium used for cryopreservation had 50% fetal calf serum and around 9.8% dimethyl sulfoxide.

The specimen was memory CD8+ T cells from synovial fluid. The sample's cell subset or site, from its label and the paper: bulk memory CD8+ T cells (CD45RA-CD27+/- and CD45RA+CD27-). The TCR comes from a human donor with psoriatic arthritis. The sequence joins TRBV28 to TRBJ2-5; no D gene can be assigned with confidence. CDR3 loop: CASQMSIIGGETQYF. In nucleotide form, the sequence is TGTGCCAGCCAAATGTCTATAATCGGTGGAGAGACCCAGTACTTC.